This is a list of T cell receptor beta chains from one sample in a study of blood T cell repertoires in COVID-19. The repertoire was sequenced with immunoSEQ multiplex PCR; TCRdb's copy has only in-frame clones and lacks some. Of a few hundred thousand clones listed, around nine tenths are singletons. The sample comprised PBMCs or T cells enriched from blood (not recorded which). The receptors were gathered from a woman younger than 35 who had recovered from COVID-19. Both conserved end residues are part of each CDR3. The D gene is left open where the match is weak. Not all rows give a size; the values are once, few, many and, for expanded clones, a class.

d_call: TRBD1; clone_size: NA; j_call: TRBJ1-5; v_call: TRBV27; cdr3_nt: TGTGCCAGCAGTCCCCGGATCCTCGGGACAGGCAATCAGCCCCAGCATTTT; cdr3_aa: CASSPRILGTGNQPQHF
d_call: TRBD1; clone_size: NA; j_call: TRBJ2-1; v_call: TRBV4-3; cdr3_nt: TGCGCCAGCAGCTCGTGGAACCCAACGGGACAGGGGAGAGATGAGCAGTTCTTC; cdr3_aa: CASSSWNPTGQGRDEQFF
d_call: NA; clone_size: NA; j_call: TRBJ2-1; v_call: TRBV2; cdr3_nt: TGTGCCAGCAGTGACAGGGCGGTTTGGAATGAGCAGTTCTTC; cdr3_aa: CASSDRAVWNEQFF
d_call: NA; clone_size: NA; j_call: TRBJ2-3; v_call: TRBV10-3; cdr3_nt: TGTGCCATCAGTGAGTCTCGAGATACGCAGTATTTT; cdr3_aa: CAISESRDTQYF
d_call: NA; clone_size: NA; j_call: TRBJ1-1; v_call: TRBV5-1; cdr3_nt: TGCGCCAGCAGCTTGAGAGTATCTGGCACTGAAGCTTTCTTT; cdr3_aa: CASSLRVSGTEAFF
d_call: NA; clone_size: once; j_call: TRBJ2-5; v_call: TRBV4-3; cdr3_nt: TGCGCCAGCAGCCAAGATGCCCTGAGGGAGGAGACCCAGTACTTC; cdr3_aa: CASSQDALREETQYF
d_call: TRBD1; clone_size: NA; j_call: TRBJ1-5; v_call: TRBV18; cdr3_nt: TGTGCCAGCTCACTCGGGACAGGGGGAAATCAGCCCCAGCATTTT; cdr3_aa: CASSLGTGGNQPQHF
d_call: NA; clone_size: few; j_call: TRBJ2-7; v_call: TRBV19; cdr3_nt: TGTGCCAGTAAGAAAGGGGACACCCGGACCTACGAGCAGTACTTC; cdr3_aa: CASKKGDTRTYEQYF
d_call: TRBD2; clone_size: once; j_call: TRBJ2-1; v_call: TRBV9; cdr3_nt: TGTGCCAGCAGCGTAGCCGGCGGGGGATACAATGAGCAGTTCTTC; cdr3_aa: CASSVAGGGYNEQFF
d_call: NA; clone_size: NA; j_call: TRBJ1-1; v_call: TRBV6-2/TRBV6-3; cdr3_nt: TGTGCCAGCAGTTACCGCTCGGTGAACACTGAAGCTTTCTTT; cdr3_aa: CASSYRSVNTEAFF
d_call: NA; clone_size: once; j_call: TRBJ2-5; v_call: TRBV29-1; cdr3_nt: TGCAGCGGAATCAGGGGGGTGGAGACCCAGTACTTC; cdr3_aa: CSGIRGVETQYF
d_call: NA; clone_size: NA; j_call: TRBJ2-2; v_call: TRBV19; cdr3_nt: TGTGCCAGTAGTAGGAACGGGATCCCGAACACCGGGGAGCTGTTTTTT; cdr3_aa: CASSRNGIPNTGELFF
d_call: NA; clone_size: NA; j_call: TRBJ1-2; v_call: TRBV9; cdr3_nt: TGTGCCAGCAGCGTAGAAGAGACAGATACCTATGGCTACACCTTC; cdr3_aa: CASSVEETDTYGYTF
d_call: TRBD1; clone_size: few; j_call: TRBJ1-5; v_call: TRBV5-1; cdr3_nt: TGCGCCAGCAGCCGGACAGGGCGCAATCAGCCCCAGCATTTT; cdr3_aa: CASSRTGRNQPQHF
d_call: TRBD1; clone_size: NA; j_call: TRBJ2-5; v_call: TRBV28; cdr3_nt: TGTGCCAGCACTATACAGACAGGGGCCCTTACGACCCAGTACTTC; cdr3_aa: CASTIQTGALTTQYF